This TCR beta chain was retrieved from a study of Ad26.COV2.S vaccination and SARS-CoV-2 variants. Study information: Donor was in the COV1001 Ad26.COV2.S trial arm. Points from the study as a whole: Reported findings describe substantial breadth in spike-specific CD8+ and CD4+ T cell responses following vaccination.

As to this clone: As yet, its antigen is unknown.

Treatment defined: 19 received Ad26.COV2.S at low or high dose, single or two shots; several received placebo; per-sample allocation not given. Vaccine and placebo recipients were sampled on day 63 after the first injection. Participants' vaccine, an Ad26 vector, delivered Wuhan-strain SARS-CoV-2 spike. Produced via immunoSEQ multiplex PCR; TCRdb's table is partial and in-frame only. In the table there are about 460,000 clones, 80% to 90% of which are singletons. The germline V and J ends were trimmed by 7 bases and 1 base, with 10 bases remaining between them. Germline V lookup: CDR1 LNHDA, CDR2 SQIVND (reference sequence). This CDR3 is built from 13 residues.

The starting material was peripheral blood, obtained in a trial of Ad26.COV2.S vaccine versus placebo. The rearrangement uses TRBV19 and TRBJ1-1; no reliable D call. The receptor comes from a person between 18 and 59 years old who received the Ad26.COV2.S COVID-19 vaccine or a placebo. CDR3 residues: CASNPRPNTEAFF. In DNA, the CDR3 is TGTGCCAGTAATCCCCGACCGAACACTGAAGCTTTCTTT. Full variable domain (missing parts from reference TRBV19 and TRBJ1-1): DGGITQSPKYLFRKEGQNVTLSCEQNLNHDAMYWYRQDPGQGLRLIYYSQIVNDFQKGDIAEGYSVSREKKESFPLTVTSAQKNPTAFYLCASNPRPNTEAFFGQGTRLTVV.